A single sample is the source of the 31 T cell receptor beta chains below, sequenced in a study of blood T cell repertoires in COVID-19. Clones were read by immunoSEQ multiplex PCR, and TCRdb kept only the in-frame ones, dropping some. This table has about 33,000 clones, approximately 89% appearing once. The sample taken for sequencing was peripheral blood. These receptors originate from a human donor in a cohort sampled during active COVID-19.

This chain uses TRBV7-2 with TRBJ2-5; 13 nucleotides align to TRBD2. The CDR3 spans 17 residues. After removal of 4 bases from V and 9 bases from J, the junction contained 14 bases not matched to a gene. The V gene's germline CDR1 is SGHTA and CDR2 FQGNSA. CDR3: CASSSNPTSGGSGAQYF. The CDR3 coding sequence is TGTGCCAGCAGCTCCAACCCGACTAGCGGGGGGTCGGGGGCCCAGTACTTC. The full variable domain, with the rest looked up from reference TRBV7-2 and TRBJ2-5, is GAGVSQSPSNKVTEKGKDVELRCDPISGHTALYWYRQSLGQGLEFLIYFQGNSAPDKSGLPSDRFSAERTGGSVSTLTIQRTQQEDSAVYLCASSSNPTSGGSGAQYFGPGTRLLVL.

The chain is built from TRBV2 and TRBJ2-3; D unresolved. V lost 6 bases and J lost 5, with 9 bases in between. The CDR3 length is 12 residues. Germline V gives CDR1 SNHLY, CDR2 FYNNEI. Written as DNA, the CDR3 is TGTGCCAGCAGCCCCTTAAAAGATACGCAGTATTTT. Amino acids: CASSPLKDTQYF.

The rearrangement joins TRBV11-2 to TRBJ2-7, with 8 bases identical to TRBD1. With 5 bases clipped from V and 5 bases from J, the junction kept 11 bases outside the gene matches. CDR1 SGHAT and CDR2 FQNNGV come from the germline V gene. The CDR3 runs to 15 residues. The CDR3 DNA sequence: TGTGCCAGCAGCCGGGTTGGCAGGGGGCGCAACGAGCAGTACTTC. It translates to CASSRVGRGRNEQYF. The complete variable domain, with remaining parts taken from reference TRBV11-2 and TRBJ2-7, reads EAGVAQSPRYKIIEKRQSVAFWCNPISGHATLYWYQQILGQGPKLLIQFQNNGVVDDSQLPKDRFSAERLKGVDSTLKIQPAKLEDSAVYLCASSRVGRGRNEQYFGPGTRLTVT.

This chain joins TRBV6-5 and TRBJ2-3, with 12 bases matching TRBD2. Germline CDR1 and CDR2: MNHEY and SVGAGI. The CDR3 sequence is 14 residues long. In DNA form, the CDR3 reads TGTGCTAGTCTAGCGGGAGGGCGGGCAGATACGCAGTATTTT. It encodes CASLAGGRADTQYF.

The chain has TRBV19 and TRBJ2-5; 10 positions match TRBD2. CDR3 size: 15 residues. Germline CDR1 LNHDA, CDR2 SQIVND (reference sequence). Trimming cost V 4 bases and J 4 bases; bases outside gene matches: 6. Written as DNA, the CDR3 is TGTGCCAGTAGTACCGGGACTAGCGTCGGAGAGACCCAGTACTTC. This encodes CASSTGTSVGETQYF.

This clone was counted between two and nine times. J is TRBJ2-1 and V is TRBV30, with TRBD2 as a possible D gene (7 bases). The germline V and J ends were trimmed by 3 bases and 4 bases, with 13 bases remaining between them. Germline V gene data show CDR1 as GTSNPN and CDR2 as SVGIG (reference sequence). The CDR3 is 14 amino acids. This chain's CDR3 is CAWREGGLYNEQFF. For the CDR3, the DNA is TGTGCCTGGAGAGAGGGGGGGCTTTACAATGAGCAGTTCTTC.

This chain connects TRBV2 to TRBJ2-3, with D uncertain. The germline V gene encodes CDR1 SNHLY and CDR2 FYNNEI. V was clipped by 6 bases and J by 2 bases, with 15 bases between them. This CDR3 has 15 residues. Written as DNA, the CDR3 is TGTGCCAGCAGCGAGTACCTAGTACTCACAGATACGCAGTATTTT. It encodes CASSEYLVLTDTQYF.

The gene calls are TRBV5-4 and TRBJ2-7; TRBD2 agrees at 8 bases. Trimming took 0 bases from V and 3 from J; bases not matched to a gene: 2. The CDR3 has 14 residues. Germline V CDR1 and CDR2: SGHNT, YYREEE (reference sequence). CDR3 loop: CASSLGTSFYEQYF. CDR3 bases: TGTGCCAGCAGCTTGGGGACTAGCTTCTACGAGCAGTACTTC.

J is TRBJ1-2 and V is TRBV5-6; 7 nucleotides agree with TRBD1. Germline V lookup: CDR1 SGHDT, CDR2 YYEEEE. The ends lost 0 bases at V and 1 base at J; junction bases unmatched: 3. The CDR3 contains 15 residues. CDR3 loop: CASSLGTGVNYGYTF. The CDR3 nucleotides read TGTGCCAGCAGCTTGGGCACAGGGGTTAACTATGGCTACACCTTC.

This chain connects TRBV11-2 to TRBJ1-6; 8 bases align to TRBD1. The CDR3 runs 17 residues. Germline V CDR1 and CDR2: SGHAT, FQNNGV. V lost 0 bases to trimming and J lost 8 bases; unmatched junction nucleotides: 9. The CDR3 protein is CASSLEGSGGLDSPLHF. For the CDR3, the DNA is TGTGCCAGCAGCTTAGAAGGTTCAGGGGGCCTGGATTCACCCCTCCACTTT.

The rearrangement uses TRBV19 and TRBJ2-7; 7 bases fit TRBD1. Germline V gene data show CDR1 as LNHDA and CDR2 as SQIVND (reference sequence). J gave up 2 bases and V 3 bases, and 4 bases lay outside the gene matches. The CDR3 loop spans 14 amino acids. CDR3 sequence (DNA): TGTGCCAGTAGTATTCTCGACAGGGCCTACGAGCAGTACTTC. Translated, it gives CASSILDRAYEQYF. The entire variable domain, with the rest obtained from reference TRBV19 and TRBJ2-7, is as follows: DGGITQSPKYLFRKEGQNVTLSCEQNLNHDAMYWYRQDPGQGLRLIYYSQIVNDFQKGDIAEGYSVSREKKESFPLTVTSAQKNPTAFYLCASSILDRAYEQYFGPGTRLTVT.

The V gene is TRBV2, the J gene TRBJ1-2, with D tentatively TRBD1 (6 bases). The germline V gene has CDR1 SNHLY and CDR2 FYNNEI. CDR3 length: 13 amino acids. V dropped 8 bases and J dropped 4 bases, with 14 bases sitting between them. This chain's CDR3 is CASRGALSYGYTF. The CDR3 bases are TGTGCCAGCCGGGGGGCGCTTAGCTATGGCTACACCTTC.

This chain joins TRBV2 and TRBJ1-1; maybe TRBD1 (5 bases). Trimming stripped 3 bases from V and 1 base from J, with 9 bases between. CDR3 length equals 14 residues. Per the germline V gene, CDR1 is SNHLY and CDR2 is FYNNEI. CDR3 bases: TGTGCCAGCAGTGATTCGACAGCGAACACTGAAGCTTTCTTT. It codes for CASSDSTANTEAFF.

This chain links TRBV29-1 with TRBJ1-1, with TRBD1 matching over 7 bases. Germline lookup yields CDR1 SQVTM and CDR2 ANQGSEA. V shed 4 bases and J 10 bases; nucleotides not matched to a gene: 15. The CDR3 extends over 14 amino acids. Written as DNA, the CDR3 is TGCAGCGTTGGGGAGAGGACAGGCACCATTGCAGCTTTCTTT. Residues: CSVGERTGTIAAFF. Looking up the rest from reference TRBV29-1 and TRBJ1-1 gives the full variable domain: SAVISQKPSRDICQRGTSLTIQCQVDSQVTMMFWYRQQPGQSLTLIATANQGSEATYESGFVIDKFPISRPNLTFSTLTVSNMSPEDSSIYLCSVGERTGTIAAFFGQGTRLTVV.

The chain joins TRBV30 to TRBJ2-5; no definite D call. Germline V gene sequence: CDR1 GTSNPN, CDR2 SVGIG (reference sequence). V dropped 1 base and J dropped 3 bases, with 3 bases sitting between them. This CDR3 comprises 11 residues. The CDR3: CAWSGKETQYF. CDR3 in DNA: TGTGCCTGGAGTGGTAAAGAGACCCAGTACTTC. Combining the CDR3 with reference TRBV30 and TRBJ2-5 gives the whole variable domain SQTIHQWPATLVQPVGSPLSLECTVEGTSNPNLYWYRQAAGRGLQLLFYSVGIGQISSEVPQNLSASRPQDRQFILSSKKLLLSDSGFYLCAWSGKETQYFGPGTRLLVL.

The chain combines TRBV6-4 with TRBJ1-1; possible D gene TRBD1, 5 bases. The CDR3 has 15 residues. V was shortened by 3 bases and J by 4 bases, with 15 bases between the two germline ends. The germline CDR1 and CDR2 sequences are MRHNA and SNTAGT. The CDR3 region has the DNA TGTGCCAGCAGTGAAGTCCCGGGACTGGCCACTGAAGCTTTCTTT. Encoded protein: CASSEVPGLATEAFF.

The CDR3, as DNA: TGTGCCAGCAGTGAGGGACTAGCGGAAGAGACCCAGTACTTC. Translating gives CASSEGLAEETQYF. V is TRBV6-1 and J is TRBJ2-5, with TRBD2 identical over 11 bases. This CDR3 is 14 amino acids long. CDR1 and CDR2 (germline): MNHNS, SASEGT. With 3 bases clipped from V and 3 bases from J, the junction kept 0 bases outside the gene matches.

This rearrangement joins TRBV2 to TRBJ2-2, with 7 bases matching TRBD2. V lost 4 bases, J lost 4 bases, and 9 bases stayed unmatched. There are 16 residues in the CDR3. Looked up from germline, CDR1 is SNHLY and CDR2 is FYNNEI. CDR3 DNA: TGTGCCAGCAGTGGACTTAGCGGGCCGAGCACCGGGGAGCTGTTTTTT. It codes for CASSGLSGPSTGELFF. Using reference TRBV2 and TRBJ2-2 for the parts outside the CDR3, the full variable domain is EPEVTQTPSHQVTQMGQEVILRCVPISNHLYFYWYRQILGQKVEFLVSFYNNEISEKSEIFDDQFSVERPDGSNFTLKIRSTKLEDSAMYFCASSGLSGPSTGELFFGEGSRLTVL.

The J gene is TRBJ1-6, the V gene TRBV4-1, with D hard to call. V was trimmed by 4 bases and J by 4 bases, leaving 8 bases between them. Germline CDR1 reads MGHRA; CDR2 reads YSYEKL. The CDR3 runs to 14 residues. This CDR3 reads CASSPLLYNSPLHF. CDR3 coding DNA: TGCGCCAGCAGCCCGTTACTGTATAATTCACCCCTCCACTTT.

The chain combines TRBV6-6 with TRBJ1-1; 9 bases match TRBD1. Trimming cost V 6 bases and J 0 bases; bases outside gene matches: 8. CDR1 and CDR2 (germline): MNHNY, SVGAGI (reference sequence). The CDR3 has 16 amino acids. Written as DNA, the CDR3 is TGTGCCAGCAGCCTGGGACAGGGTGTCTTGAACACTGAAGCTTTCTTT. Amino acid sequence: CASSLGQGVLNTEAFF.

The CDR3 protein is CASSTLQGDEQYF. The CDR3 nucleotides are TGTGCCAGCTCAACCCTTCAAGGGGACGAGCAGTACTTC. V usage is TRBV18 and J usage is TRBJ2-7; possible D gene TRBD1, 5 bases. V was clipped by 5 bases and J by 5 bases, with 13 bases between them. This CDR3 is 13 amino acids long. Germline CDR1 KGHSH, CDR2 LQKENI.

This clone is labeled as medium-sized (0.01 to 0.1%). The chain joins TRBV5-3 to TRBJ2-2; a possible D gene is TRBD1 (6 bases). TRBV5-3 is designated an ORF whose function remains uncertain. Trimming cost V 5 bases and J 0 bases, with 11 bases left between them. This CDR3 region has 15 residues. CDR3 DNA sequence: TGTGCCAGAAGTTCCGGGACACCGAACACCGGGGAGCTGTTTTTT. It specifies CARSSGTPNTGELFF.

The CDR3 DNA sequence: TGCGCCAGCAGCTTGTTCCTGGGACAGGGGGCAGGAGATACGCAGTATTTT. This encodes CASSLFLGQGAGDTQYF. This rearrangement joins TRBV5-1 to TRBJ2-3; TRBD1 agrees at 12 bases. CDR1 is SGHRS and CDR2 is YFSETQ in the germline V gene. Trimming took 1 base from V and 5 from J; bases not matched to a gene: 8. This CDR3 contains 17 residues.

The J gene is TRBJ2-7, the V gene TRBV2, with D possibly being TRBD2 (7 bases). CDR3 length equals 17 residues. The germline V gene has CDR1 SNHLY and CDR2 FYNNEI. Trimming cost V 3 bases and J 1 base, with 19 bases left between them. The CDR3 sequence: CASSEGLRQVGSYEQYF. The CDR3 coding sequence is TGTGCCAGCAGTGAGGGACTACGACAGGTAGGGTCCTACGAGCAGTACTTC. Drawing the rest from reference TRBV2 and TRBJ2-7, the complete variable domain is EPEVTQTPSHQVTQMGQEVILRCVPISNHLYFYWYRQILGQKVEFLVSFYNNEISEKSEIFDDQFSVERPDGSNFTLKIRSTKLEDSAMYFCASSEGLRQVGSYEQYFGPGTRLTVT.

The rearrangement joins TRBV13 to TRBJ2-3; 8 bases fit TRBD1. With 5 bases clipped from V and 5 bases from J, the junction kept 9 bases outside the gene matches. The germline CDR1 and CDR2 sequences are PRHDT and FYEKMQ (reference sequence). The CDR3 length is 15 residues. CDR3 amino acids: CASSTGQGAQDTQYF. DNA of the CDR3: TGTGCCAGCAGCACCGGACAGGGCGCTCAAGATACGCAGTATTTT.

The chain couples TRBV4-1 to TRBJ1-6, with 8 bases aligning to TRBD1. This CDR3 is 14 amino acids long. V was pared by 3 bases and J by 5 bases, with 0 bases of the junction left unmatched. Germline V lookup: CDR1 MGHRA, CDR2 YSYEKL. The CDR3 bases are TGCGCCAGCAGCCAGGGACAGGATAATTCACCCCTCCACTTT. Encoded protein: CASSQGQDNSPLHF.

The chain carries TRBV9 and TRBJ1-2; TRBD1 matches 7 bases. Trimming took 3 bases from V and 0 from J; bases not matched to a gene: 5. Germline CDR1 reads SGDLS; CDR2 reads YYNGEE. This CDR3 spans 15 amino acids. DNA for the CDR3: TGTGCCAGCAGCGAATGGACAGGCCCTAACTATGGCTACACCTTC. Encoded protein: CASSEWTGPNYGYTF.

The chain uses TRBV12-3 or TRBV12-4 and TRBJ2-5; tentatively, D is TRBD1 (6 bases). The CDR3 is 13 amino acids. V gave up 7 bases and J gave up 5 bases, with 14 bases separating them. CDR3 DNA sequence: TGTGCCAGCATGCCCGGGACATACGAGACCCAGTACTTC. This gives the protein CASMPGTYETQYF.

The chain carries TRBV12-3 or TRBV12-4 and TRBJ2-1; tentative D call: TRBD1 (5 bases). This CDR3 region has 12 residues. The germline V and J ends were trimmed by 1 base and 10 bases, with 8 bases remaining between them. CDR3 nucleotide sequence: TGTGCCAGCAGTTTAGTAGGGGCCGAGCAGTTCTTC. Protein product: CASSLVGAEQFF.

This clone was seen just once. A much larger clone lies one base from this, so it may be a read error. This sequence joins TRBV12-3 or TRBV12-4 and TRBJ1-6, with D unclear. The CDR3 spans 13 residues. As DNA, the CDR3 is TGTACCAGCAGTTTAGGGCTCAATTCACCCCTCCACTTT. Protein sequence: CTSSLGLNSPLHF.

The chain employs TRBV12-5 and TRBJ2-6; no firm D call. Germline loops: CDR1 LGHNT, CDR2 FRNRAP. The CDR3 length is 14 residues. Trimming cost V 6 bases and J 0 bases, with 6 bases left between them. CDR3 sequence: CASGLYSGANVLTF. CDR3 coding DNA: TGTGCTAGTGGCCTTTACTCTGGGGCCAACGTCCTGACTTTC.